The clone carrying this TCR beta chain was counted at least ten times. Its antigen is undetermined. Researchers attached unique molecular identifiers to individual cDNA molecules. TCRdb itself ran the 5' RACE reads through MiXCR, one entry per CDR3 protein. The data contain around 76,000 distinct CDR3 sequences, approximately 11% of them seen just once; the ten biggest clones take up 4.7%. This specimen belongs to a study of early T cells in non-severe SARS-CoV-2 infection. Study observations and caveats: Matching results from VDJdb favored anti-spike CD8 responses, leaving private and CD4 specificities undetected.

Trimming took off 4 bases at V and 4 bases at J, with 15 bases between the two ends. CDR3 size: 15 residues. Per the germline V gene, CDR1 is SGDLS and CDR2 is YYNGEE. This chain uses TRBV9 with TRBJ1-3, with a weak D call TRBD1 (6 bases). The receptor was isolated from an adult who was a healthcare worker with PCR-confirmed SARS-CoV-2 infection or an uninfected control (not recorded which). Sequences were obtained from whole blood. The CDR3 reads CASSPLPGGGNTIYF. Written as DNA, the CDR3 is TGTGCCAGCAGCCCCTTGCCGGGGGGCGGAAACACCATATATTTT.